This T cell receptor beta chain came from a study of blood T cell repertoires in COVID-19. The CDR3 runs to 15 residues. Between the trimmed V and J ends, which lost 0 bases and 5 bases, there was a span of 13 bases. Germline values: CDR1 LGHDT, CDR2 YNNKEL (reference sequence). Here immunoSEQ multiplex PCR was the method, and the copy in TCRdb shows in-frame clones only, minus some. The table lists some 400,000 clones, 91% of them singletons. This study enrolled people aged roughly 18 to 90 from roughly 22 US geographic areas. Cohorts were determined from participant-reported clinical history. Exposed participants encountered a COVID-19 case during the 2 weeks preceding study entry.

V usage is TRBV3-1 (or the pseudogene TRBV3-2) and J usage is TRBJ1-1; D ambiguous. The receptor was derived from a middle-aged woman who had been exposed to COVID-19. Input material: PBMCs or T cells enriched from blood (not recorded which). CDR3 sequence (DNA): TGTGCCAGCAGCCAAGAGAGGGCAGGAGGGACTGAAGCTTTCTTT. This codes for CASSQERAGGTEAFF.